A selection of T cell receptor beta chains follows, all from one sample in a study of Ad26.COV2.S vaccination and SARS-CoV-2 variants. Generated by immunoSEQ multiplex PCR, the TCRdb table keeps only in-frame clones and is missing some. This table holds 400,000 to 450,000 clones, about nine tenths found once. The source was peripheral blood, collected in a trial of Ad26.COV2.S vaccine versus placebo. All receptors come from a person between 18 and 59 years old who received the Ad26.COV2.S COVID-19 vaccine or a placebo. Both conserved end residues are part of each CDR3. D genes are given only for firm matches. A clone size is listed for some rows: how often the clone was seen (once, few, many), or a class if it is expanded.

abundance: -; j_gene: TRBJ2-1; v_gene: TRBV19; d_gene: TRBD1; CDR3nt: TGTGCCAGTAGTGAGGGGGCACAGCGAAATACCTACAATGAGCAGTTCTTC; CDR3aa: CASSEGAQRNTYNEQFF
abundance: -; j_gene: TRBJ2-3; v_gene: TRBV7-9; d_gene: TRBD1; CDR3nt: TGTGCCAGCAGGCGGACAGGGGATACGCAGTATTTT; CDR3aa: CASRRTGDTQYF
abundance: few; j_gene: TRBJ1-6; v_gene: TRBV6-2/TRBV6-3; d_gene: TRBD1; CDR3nt: TGTGCCAGCAGTTACTCGACCGACAGGGAAGTGGACTATAATTCACCCCTCCACTTT; CDR3aa: CASSYSTDREVDYNSPLHF
abundance: -; j_gene: TRBJ1-2; v_gene: TRBV18; d_gene: TRBD1; CDR3nt: TGTGCCAGCTCACCTGGACAGGGCAACGTCTATGGCTACACCTTC; CDR3aa: CASSPGQGNVYGYTF
abundance: -; j_gene: TRBJ2-5; v_gene: TRBV9; d_gene: -; CDR3nt: TGTGCCAGCAGCGCTGGGGGAAGGGAGCGAGAGACCCAGTACTTC; CDR3aa: CASSAGGRERETQYF
abundance: -; j_gene: TRBJ1-1; v_gene: TRBV7-2; d_gene: -; CDR3nt: TGTGCCAGCAGTACTACGGAGGGTACTGAAGCTTTCTTT; CDR3aa: CASSTTEGTEAFF
abundance: -; j_gene: TRBJ2-2; v_gene: TRBV3-1/TRBV3-2; d_gene: -; CDR3nt: TGTGCCAGCAGCTCCCAGGGGCTGGGGACCGGGGAGCTGTTTTTT; CDR3aa: CASSSQGLGTGELFF
abundance: -; j_gene: TRBJ2-5; v_gene: TRBV7-9; d_gene: -; CDR3nt: TGTGCCAGCAGCCCCGGAGGGGCCAGCCAAGAGACCCAGTACTTC; CDR3aa: CASSPGGASQETQYF
abundance: once; j_gene: TRBJ1-5; v_gene: TRBV4-1; d_gene: -; CDR3nt: TGCGCCAGCAGTCACGGCAATCAGCCCCAGCATTTT; CDR3aa: CASSHGNQPQHF
abundance: -; j_gene: TRBJ2-1; v_gene: TRBV10-2; d_gene: TRBD1; CDR3nt: TGCGCCAGCACTATACAGGGGTCCTTCGAGGAGCAGTTCTTC; CDR3aa: CASTIQGSFEEQFF
abundance: few; j_gene: TRBJ1-2; v_gene: TRBV18; d_gene: -; CDR3nt: TGTGCCAGCTCACCAGGACCCTTGGCCTTCTATGGCTACACCTTC; CDR3aa: CASSPGPLAFYGYTF
abundance: -; j_gene: TRBJ2-7; v_gene: TRBV29-1; d_gene: -; CDR3nt: TGCAGCGTGGCCGCAGGCTACGAGCAGTACTTC; CDR3aa: CSVAAGYEQYF
abundance: -; j_gene: TRBJ1-2; v_gene: TRBV24-1; d_gene: TRBD1; CDR3nt: TGTGCCATCCAGGGGGCAGGGTCGGCTAACTATGGCTACACCTTC; CDR3aa: CAIQGAGSANYGYTF
abundance: -; j_gene: TRBJ2-1; v_gene: TRBV9; d_gene: -; CDR3nt: TGTGCCAGCAGCCCACACGGCTCCTACAATGAGCAGTTCTTC; CDR3aa: CASSPHGSYNEQFF
abundance: -; j_gene: TRBJ2-7; v_gene: TRBV6-5; d_gene: TRBD1; CDR3nt: TGTGCCAGCAGGCGTACCGGGACAGGGGACAGTCGGCAGTACTTC; CDR3aa: CASRRTGTGDSRQYF
abundance: -; j_gene: TRBJ2-7; v_gene: TRBV2; d_gene: -; CDR3nt: TGTGCCAGCAGTGAGGCGGGACAATCCTACGAGCAGTACTTC; CDR3aa: CASSEAGQSYEQYF
abundance: -; j_gene: TRBJ2-1; v_gene: TRBV19; d_gene: -; CDR3nt: TGTGCCAGTAGTACTACACTCTTCGGGAATGAGCAGTTCTTC; CDR3aa: CASSTTLFGNEQFF
abundance: -; j_gene: TRBJ2-7; v_gene: TRBV30; d_gene: TRBD1; CDR3nt: TGTGCCTGGTCGTCCGGGACAGGGGCCTACGAGCAGTACTTC; CDR3aa: CAWSSGTGAYEQYF
abundance: -; j_gene: TRBJ2-7; v_gene: TRBV4-3; d_gene: TRBD2; CDR3nt: TGCGCCAGCAGCCAAGGACTAGCGGGAGAATACGAGCAGTACTTC; CDR3aa: CASSQGLAGEYEQYF
abundance: once; j_gene: TRBJ2-5; v_gene: TRBV15; d_gene: -; CDR3nt: TGTGCCACCAGCAGACAGGGAATGGAGACCCAGTACTTC; CDR3aa: CATSRQGMETQYF
abundance: -; j_gene: TRBJ1-2; v_gene: TRBV5-1; d_gene: -; CDR3nt: TGCGCCAGCAGCTTGACAAGGACGGCTTTTAACTATGGCTACACCTTC; CDR3aa: CASSLTRTAFNYGYTF
abundance: -; j_gene: TRBJ2-7; v_gene: TRBV10-3; d_gene: TRBD1; CDR3nt: TGTGCCATCAGTGACCCCCGGGACAGGGGTTCCTACGAGCAGTACTTC; CDR3aa: CAISDPRDRGSYEQYF
abundance: -; j_gene: TRBJ2-1; v_gene: TRBV6-2/TRBV6-3; d_gene: TRBD2; CDR3nt: TGTGCCAGCAGTTATTCCACCTATCAGCGGGAGCCCTACAATGAGCAGTTCTTC; CDR3aa: CASSYSTYQREPYNEQFF
abundance: -; j_gene: TRBJ2-7; v_gene: TRBV11-3; d_gene: -; CDR3nt: TGTGCCAGCAGCTTACAAGGGTCCTACGAGCAGTACTTC; CDR3aa: CASSLQGSYEQYF
abundance: -; j_gene: TRBJ1-6; v_gene: TRBV7-9; d_gene: -; CDR3nt: TGTGCCAGCAGCCCCTCCGGGACGGGCAGTAGTTCACCCCTCCACTTT; CDR3aa: CASSPSGTGSSSPLHF
abundance: -; j_gene: TRBJ1-2; v_gene: TRBV28; d_gene: -; CDR3nt: TGTGCCAGCAGAGGGACGGTGGGAGGCTACACCTTC; CDR3aa: CASRGTVGGYTF
abundance: once; j_gene: TRBJ1-6; v_gene: TRBV14; d_gene: -; CDR3nt: TGTGCCAGCAGCCACCCATATTCACCCCTCCACTTT; CDR3aa: CASSHPYSPLHF
abundance: -; j_gene: TRBJ2-7; v_gene: TRBV5-4; d_gene: -; CDR3nt: TGTGCCAGCAGCTTGGGGGTTTCCGTATCCTACGAGCAGTACTTC; CDR3aa: CASSLGVSVSYEQYF
abundance: -; j_gene: TRBJ2-2; v_gene: TRBV28; d_gene: -; CDR3nt: TGTGCCAGCACCTTAGGGCGTACCGGGGAGCTGTTTTTT; CDR3aa: CASTLGRTGELFF
abundance: -; j_gene: TRBJ2-7; v_gene: TRBV25-1; d_gene: -; CDR3nt: TGTGCCAGCAGTGGGCGGGGCTCCTACGAGCAGTACTTC; CDR3aa: CASSGRGSYEQYF
abundance: -; j_gene: TRBJ1-1; v_gene: TRBV27; d_gene: -; CDR3nt: TGTGCCAGCAGGGGGCACCTCGCGCTTGAAGCTTTCTTT; CDR3aa: CASRGHLALEAFF
abundance: -; j_gene: TRBJ2-3; v_gene: TRBV4-3; d_gene: -; CDR3nt: TGCGCCAGCAGCCAAGTCCCCAGTGGAGATACGCAGTATTTT; CDR3aa: CASSQVPSGDTQYF
abundance: -; j_gene: TRBJ2-7; v_gene: TRBV5-8; d_gene: TRBD1; CDR3nt: TGTGCCAGCAGTCAGGACAGGGGGAGGATCTACGAGCAGTACTTC; CDR3aa: CASSQDRGRIYEQYF
abundance: -; j_gene: TRBJ2-7; v_gene: TRBV5-1; d_gene: -; CDR3nt: TGCGCCAGCAGCTTGGACCCACCGGGACTGCTCTCCGAGCAGTACTTC; CDR3aa: CASSLDPPGLLSEQYF
abundance: -; j_gene: TRBJ2-3; v_gene: TRBV5-4; d_gene: TRBD1; CDR3nt: TGTGCCAGCAGCTCCCAGGGGGCAGATACGCAGTATTTT; CDR3aa: CASSSQGADTQYF
abundance: -; j_gene: TRBJ1-4; v_gene: TRBV27; d_gene: -; CDR3nt: TGTGCCAGCAGTTTAGCGGCAAGGTGGACCGCAAATGAAAAACTGTTTTTT; CDR3aa: CASSLAARWTANEKLFF
abundance: -; j_gene: TRBJ2-1; v_gene: TRBV7-3; d_gene: -; CDR3nt: TGTGCCAGCAGCTCCCGAAATCCGGGGCGCGACTCCTACAATGAGCAGTTCTTC; CDR3aa: CASSSRNPGRDSYNEQFF
abundance: -; j_gene: TRBJ2-1; v_gene: TRBV7-6; d_gene: -; CDR3nt: TGTGCCAGCAGCTTAGTGCCTAGCGATGAGCAGTTCTTC; CDR3aa: CASSLVPSDEQFF
abundance: -; j_gene: TRBJ2-3; v_gene: TRBV7-3; d_gene: -; CDR3nt: TGTGCCAGCAGCCTGGGATCGAGCGACCCTACGCAGTATTTT; CDR3aa: CASSLGSSDPTQYF
abundance: -; j_gene: TRBJ1-1; v_gene: TRBV9; d_gene: -; CDR3nt: TGTGCCAGCAGCGTAGGAGAGGCGACTGAAGCTTTCTTT; CDR3aa: CASSVGEATEAFF
abundance: -; j_gene: TRBJ1-5; v_gene: TRBV6-5; d_gene: -; CDR3nt: TGTGCCAGCACCGCCGATTCAGGTCAGCCCCAGCATTTT; CDR3aa: CASTADSGQPQHF
abundance: -; j_gene: TRBJ2-2; v_gene: TRBV21-1; d_gene: -; CDR3nt: TGTGCCAGCAGGAAGACCGGGGAGCTGTTTTTT; CDR3aa: CASRKTGELFF
abundance: once; j_gene: TRBJ2-5; v_gene: TRBV10-3; d_gene: TRBD1; CDR3nt: TGTGCCATCAGCCTCCGGGACAGGGGTACCCAAGAGACCCAGTACTTC; CDR3aa: CAISLRDRGTQETQYF
abundance: -; j_gene: TRBJ2-7; v_gene: TRBV14; d_gene: -; CDR3nt: TGTGCCAGCAGCCACTCCGGGCTTACCTACGAGCAGTACTTC; CDR3aa: CASSHSGLTYEQYF
abundance: -; j_gene: TRBJ1-6; v_gene: TRBV11-2; d_gene: -; CDR3nt: TGTGCCAGCAGCTCCCGGACGGTCTATAATTCACCCCTCCACTTT; CDR3aa: CASSSRTVYNSPLHF
abundance: -; j_gene: TRBJ2-5; v_gene: TRBV27; d_gene: -; CDR3nt: TGTGCCTTCCAAGAGACCCAGTACTTC; CDR3aa: CAFQETQYF
abundance: -; j_gene: TRBJ2-3; v_gene: TRBV18; d_gene: -; CDR3nt: TGTGCCAGCTCACCTCTAATGAACACAGATACGCAGTATTTT; CDR3aa: CASSPLMNTDTQYF
abundance: few; j_gene: TRBJ2-3; v_gene: TRBV9; d_gene: TRBD1; CDR3nt: TGTGCCAGCAGCCCGAGTCCCGGGACAGGGGAGTATTTT; CDR3aa: CASSPSPGTGEYF
abundance: -; j_gene: TRBJ2-5; v_gene: TRBV18; d_gene: -; CDR3nt: TGTGCCAGCTCACGCTTTGCCCCCCCGGAGGGCCAAGAGACCCAGTACTTC; CDR3aa: CASSRFAPPEGQETQYF
abundance: -; j_gene: TRBJ1-1; v_gene: TRBV5-8; d_gene: -; CDR3nt: TGTGCCAGCAGCTTGGCGGAGGGAAGAACTGAAGCTTTCTTT; CDR3aa: CASSLAEGRTEAFF
abundance: few; j_gene: TRBJ2-3; v_gene: TRBV18; d_gene: -; CDR3nt: TGTGCCAGCTCACCAGTCACAGATACGCAGTATTTT; CDR3aa: CASSPVTDTQYF
abundance: -; j_gene: TRBJ1-1; v_gene: TRBV10-3; d_gene: TRBD1; CDR3nt: TGTGCCATCACCAAGGACAGGGGAGAGGTCACTGAAGCTTTCTTT; CDR3aa: CAITKDRGEVTEAFF
abundance: few; j_gene: TRBJ2-7; v_gene: TRBV9; d_gene: TRBD2; CDR3nt: TGTGCCAGCAGCGTAGGACTAGCGGGAGAAGGCGAGCAGTACTTC; CDR3aa: CASSVGLAGEGEQYF
abundance: -; j_gene: TRBJ1-1; v_gene: TRBV19; d_gene: -; CDR3nt: TGTGCCAGTAGTATTTGGGCGGGGCCGAACACTGAAGCTTTCTTT; CDR3aa: CASSIWAGPNTEAFF
abundance: -; j_gene: TRBJ1-5; v_gene: TRBV15; d_gene: -; CDR3nt: TGTGCCACCAGCAGAGACCCCTATAGCAATCAGCCCCAGCATTTT; CDR3aa: CATSRDPYSNQPQHF